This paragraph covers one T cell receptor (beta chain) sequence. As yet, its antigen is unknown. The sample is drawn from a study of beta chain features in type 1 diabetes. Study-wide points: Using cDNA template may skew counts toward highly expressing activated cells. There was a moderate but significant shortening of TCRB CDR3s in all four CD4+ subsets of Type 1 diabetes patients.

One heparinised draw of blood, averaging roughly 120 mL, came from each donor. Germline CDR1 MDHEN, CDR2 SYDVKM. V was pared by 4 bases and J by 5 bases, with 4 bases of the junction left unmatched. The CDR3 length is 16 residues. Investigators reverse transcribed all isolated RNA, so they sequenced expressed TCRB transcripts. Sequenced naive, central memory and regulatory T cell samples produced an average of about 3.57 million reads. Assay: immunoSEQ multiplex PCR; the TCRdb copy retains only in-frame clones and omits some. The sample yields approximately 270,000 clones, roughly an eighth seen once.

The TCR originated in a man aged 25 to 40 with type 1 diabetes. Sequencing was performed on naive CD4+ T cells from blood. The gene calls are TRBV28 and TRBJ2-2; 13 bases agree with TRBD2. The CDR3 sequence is CASSSPGLAGTGELFF. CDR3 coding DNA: TGTGCCAGCAGTTCTCCGGGACTAGCGGGAACCGGGGAGCTGTTTTTT.